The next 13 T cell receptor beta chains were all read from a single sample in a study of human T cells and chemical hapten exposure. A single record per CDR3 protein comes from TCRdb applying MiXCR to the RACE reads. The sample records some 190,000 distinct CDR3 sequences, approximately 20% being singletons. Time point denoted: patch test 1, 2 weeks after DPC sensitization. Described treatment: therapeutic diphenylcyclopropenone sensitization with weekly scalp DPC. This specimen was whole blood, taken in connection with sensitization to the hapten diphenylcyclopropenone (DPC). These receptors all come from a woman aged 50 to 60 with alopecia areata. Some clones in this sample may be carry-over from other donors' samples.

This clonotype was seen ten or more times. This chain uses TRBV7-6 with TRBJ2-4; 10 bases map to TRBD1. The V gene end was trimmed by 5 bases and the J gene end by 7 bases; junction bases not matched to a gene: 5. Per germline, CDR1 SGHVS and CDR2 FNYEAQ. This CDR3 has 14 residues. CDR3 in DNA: TGTGCCAGCAGCGAAGGGACAGGGGTGAACATTCAGTACTTC. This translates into CASSEGTGVNIQYF.

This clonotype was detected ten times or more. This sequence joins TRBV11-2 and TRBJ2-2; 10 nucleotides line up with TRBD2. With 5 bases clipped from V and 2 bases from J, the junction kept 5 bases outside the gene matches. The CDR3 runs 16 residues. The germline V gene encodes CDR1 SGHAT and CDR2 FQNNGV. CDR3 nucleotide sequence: TGTGCCAGCAGCCCCCGACTAGCGGGTAACACCGGGGAGCTGTTTTTT. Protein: CASSPRLAGNTGELFF.

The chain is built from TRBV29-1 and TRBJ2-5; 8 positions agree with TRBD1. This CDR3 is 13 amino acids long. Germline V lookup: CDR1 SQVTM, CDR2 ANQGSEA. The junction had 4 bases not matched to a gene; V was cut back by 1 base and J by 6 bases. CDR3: CSVEGQGPKTQYF. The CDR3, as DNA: TGCAGCGTTGAAGGACAGGGGCCCAAGACCCAGTACTTC.

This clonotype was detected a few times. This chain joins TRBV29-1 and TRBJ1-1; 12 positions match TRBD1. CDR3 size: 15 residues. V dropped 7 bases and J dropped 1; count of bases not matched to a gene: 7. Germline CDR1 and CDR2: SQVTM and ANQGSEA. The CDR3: CSASGTGGWNTEAFF. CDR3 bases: TGCAGCGCATCCGGGACAGGGGGCTGGAACACTGAAGCTTTCTTT.

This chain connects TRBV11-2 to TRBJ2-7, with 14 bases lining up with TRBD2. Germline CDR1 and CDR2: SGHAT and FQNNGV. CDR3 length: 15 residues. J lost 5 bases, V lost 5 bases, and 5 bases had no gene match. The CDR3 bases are TGTGCCAGCAGCCTGGGACTAGCGGGAGTTAACGAGCAGTACTTC. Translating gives CASSLGLAGVNEQYF.

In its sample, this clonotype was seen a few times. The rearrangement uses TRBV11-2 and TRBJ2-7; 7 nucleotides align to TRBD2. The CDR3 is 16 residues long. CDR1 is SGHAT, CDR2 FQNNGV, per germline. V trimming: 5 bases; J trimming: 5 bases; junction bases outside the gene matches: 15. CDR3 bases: TGTGCCAGCAGCCGCCGCGGCGGGAGCCAAATCCACGAGCAGTACTTC. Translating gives CASSRRGGSQIHEQYF.

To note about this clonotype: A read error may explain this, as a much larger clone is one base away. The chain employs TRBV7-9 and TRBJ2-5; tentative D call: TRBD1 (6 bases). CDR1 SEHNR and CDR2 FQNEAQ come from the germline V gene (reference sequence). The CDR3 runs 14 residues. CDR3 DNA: TGTGCCAACAGCTTAGCGCAAGGGGGAGAGACCCAGTACTTC. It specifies CANSLAQGGETQYF.

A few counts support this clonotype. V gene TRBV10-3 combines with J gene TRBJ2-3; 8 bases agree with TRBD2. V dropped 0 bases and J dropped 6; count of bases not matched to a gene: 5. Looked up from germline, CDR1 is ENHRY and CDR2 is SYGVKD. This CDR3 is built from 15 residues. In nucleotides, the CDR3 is TGTGCCATCAGTGAGTCAGCGGGAGTTTATGATACGCAGTATTTT. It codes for CAISESAGVYDTQYF.

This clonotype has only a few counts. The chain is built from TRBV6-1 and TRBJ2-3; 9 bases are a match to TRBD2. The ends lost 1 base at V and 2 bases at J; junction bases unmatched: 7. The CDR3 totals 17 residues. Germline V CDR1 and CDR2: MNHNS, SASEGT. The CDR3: CASSEEGSGSPTDTQYF. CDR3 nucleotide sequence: TGTGCCAGCAGTGAAGAAGGTAGCGGGAGCCCCACAGATACGCAGTATTTT.

As DNA, the CDR3 is TGTGCCAGCAGCCAAACTCTTTCGGATACGCAGTATTTT. Its translation is CASSQTLSDTQYF. V is TRBV4-2 and J is TRBJ2-3, with D hard to call. The CDR3 spans 13 residues. The V end was cut by 2 bases, the J end by 6 bases, with 9 bases between. Germline CDR1 LGHNA, CDR2 YNFKEQ.

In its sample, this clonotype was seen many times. CDR3 in amino acids: CSARARMYTDTQYF. CDR3 nucleotide sequence: TGCAGTGCTAGAGCCCGGATGTACACAGATACGCAGTATTTT. The chain is built from TRBV20-1 and TRBJ2-3; D gene ambiguous. Trimming pared 1 base from V and 2 bases from J, leaving 10 bases between. This CDR3 comprises 14 residues. Per germline, CDR1 DFQATT and CDR2 SNEGSKA (reference sequence).

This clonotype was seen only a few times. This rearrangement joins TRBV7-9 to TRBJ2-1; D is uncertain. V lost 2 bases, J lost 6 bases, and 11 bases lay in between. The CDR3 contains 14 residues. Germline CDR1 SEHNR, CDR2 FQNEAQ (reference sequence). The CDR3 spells CASSLSSLGNEQFF. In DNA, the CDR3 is TGTGCCAGCAGCTTAAGTAGTCTGGGCAATGAGCAGTTCTTC.

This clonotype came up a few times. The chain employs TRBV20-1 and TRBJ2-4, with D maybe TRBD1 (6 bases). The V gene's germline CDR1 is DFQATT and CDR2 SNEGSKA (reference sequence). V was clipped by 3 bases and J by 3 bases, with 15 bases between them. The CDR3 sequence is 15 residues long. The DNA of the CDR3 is TGCAGTGCTAGCGAAGGACAGTCGGGCAAAAACATTCAGTACTTC. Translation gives CSASEGQSGKNIQYF.